The clone carrying this TCR beta chain was counted ten times or more. Its antigen is still unknown. This entry belongs to a study of regulatory T cells in long-lasting Graves disease. The wider study: The study counted Graves' disease as persistent given over 5 years of antithyroid drugs and positive TSH receptor antibodies. Study observations and caveats: Persistent disease exhibited a predilection for TRBV28, TRBJ1-2 and TRBJ2-5. It was possible that the small sample size reduced accuracy. Persistent patients had a count of shared public clonotypes (approximately 2,800) that exceeded that of new patients (approximately 1,000).

Germline CDR1 reads MDHEN; CDR2 reads SYDVKM. The CDR3 covers 13 residues. With V trimmed by 1 base and J by 11 bases, 7 bases remained unmatched. Arm-PCR of CDR3 regions and iRepertoire HTBI primers were used to build TCR beta libraries. TCRdb used MiXCR to reprocess the multiplex PCR reads, holding one entry per CDR3 protein. The sample carries around 460,000 distinct CDR3 sequences, 22% recorded once. Time point indicated: persistent/refractory GD, antithyroid drugs over 5 years with positive TRAb. Generation of the TCR library employed RNA extracted from PBMCs. The material was peripheral blood mononuclear cells (PBMCs), obtained when the disease was refractory, from a patient treated with antithyroid drugs. The chain joins TRBV28 to TRBJ1-1; TRBD1 matches 7 bases. This TCR was recovered from a female donor with Graves disease. CDR3 loop: CASSLSDRAQAFF. The CDR3 DNA reads TGTGCCAGCAGTTTATCAGACAGGGCTCAGGCTTTCTTT. Full variable domain (rest looked up from reference TRBV28 and TRBJ1-1): DVKVTQSSRYLVKRTGEKVFLECVQDMDHENMFWYRQDPGLGLRLIYFSYDVKMKEKGDIPEGYSVSREKKERFSLILESASTNQTSMYLCASSLSDRAQAFFGQGTRLTVV.